The 29 T cell receptor beta chains below come from one sample, sequenced in a study of blood T cells in healthy people across ages. Sample-barcoded 5' priming and a J-beta primer mix drove a second PCR of roughly 6 to 12 cycles. TCRdb recomputed calls from the 5' RACE reads with MiXCR, one row per CDR3 protein. There are about 1.8 million distinct CDR3 sequences in the sample; roughly 49% occur only once, and less than 2.5% lies in the top ten. Sequencing was carried out using blood. Every receptor here comes from a woman in her forties in good health.

V and J are TRBV12-3 or TRBV12-4 and TRBJ2-5; maybe TRBD2 (6 bases). The CDR3 length is 15 residues. Trimming stripped 3 bases from V and 11 bases from J, with 22 bases between. The CDR3 DNA sequence: TGTGCCAGCAGTTTCCCGGGGCCACGGGGGAATGAGCAGTACTTC. It encodes CASSFPGPRGNEQYF.

The sample holds many counts of this clonotype. CDR3 sequence: CAISPGQQETQYF. The CDR3 DNA reads TGTGCCATCAGCCCCGGACAGCAAGAGACCCAGTACTTC. This sequence joins TRBV10-3 and TRBJ2-5; possible D gene TRBD1, 6 bases. CDR3 length equals 13 residues. Germline-derived CDR1 and CDR2 are ENHRY and SYGVKD. V dropped 6 bases and J dropped 2 bases, with 10 bases sitting between them.

This chain connects TRBV6-1 to TRBJ2-6, with D unclear. V lost 6 bases, J lost 0 bases, and 6 bases lay in between. This CDR3 region has 14 residues. Germline values: CDR1 MNHNS, CDR2 SASEGT. CDR3 nucleotides: TGTGCCAGCAGAGAACTCTCTGGGGCCAACGTCCTGACTTTC. This codes for CASRELSGANVLTF.

The V call is TRBV27, the J call TRBJ2-1, with 11 bases identical to TRBD2. Trimming removed 5 bases from V and 7 bases from J; junction bases left unmatched: 13. The germline gives CDR1 MNHEY, CDR2 SMNVEV (reference sequence). This CDR3 region has 17 residues. The CDR3 is CASSALGLAGGLNEQFF. CDR3 in DNA: TGTGCCAGCAGTGCCCTCGGGTTAGCGGGGGGGCTAAATGAGCAGTTCTTC.

This clonotype has more than one count but fewer than ten. The J gene is TRBJ1-4, the V gene TRBV24-1; D not certain. The CDR3 sequence is 13 residues long. Trimming stripped 1 base from V and 6 bases from J, with 5 bases between. CDR1 and CDR2 (germline): KGHDR, SFDVKD. Written as DNA, the CDR3 is TGTGCCACCAGTGATTTCAGCGATGAAAAACTGTTTTTT. Translating gives CATSDFSDEKLFF.

The rearrangement links TRBV13 to TRBJ2-1; no clear D. The DNA end favors TRBJ2-7, so the J call may be wrong. The CDR3 runs 17 residues. Germline V gene sequence: CDR1 PRHDT, CDR2 FYEKMQ (reference sequence). CDR3 in DNA: TGTGCCAGCAGCTTAGTCTCCAGGATGAGCTCCTACAATGAGCAGTACTTC. It encodes CASSLVSRMSSYNEQYF.

The V and J genes are TRBV6-5 and TRBJ2-1; D gene uncertain. The CDR3 runs 12 residues. Trimming left V 5 bases short and J 14 bases short, with 16 bases between. CDR1 is MNHEY, CDR2 SVGAGI, per germline. The CDR3 reads CASSPRRQVEFF. For the CDR3, the DNA is TGTGCCAGCAGTCCACGACGGCAGGTGGAGTTCTTC.

This clonotype appeared a few times. The gene calls are TRBV12-3 or TRBV12-4 and TRBJ2-4; no definite D call. The V end lost 2 bases, the J end lost 13 bases, and 21 bases lay between the germline ends. The CDR3 consists of 15 residues. The DNA of the CDR3 is TGTGCCAGCAGTTTATTTTCAAGTCCATTAGGAGAGCAGTACTTC. Its protein product is CASSLFSSPLGEQYF.

This clonotype was seen a few times. The chain carries TRBV5-4 and TRBJ1-1; TRBD1 agrees at 7 bases. After removal of 4 bases from V and 11 bases from J, the junction contained 14 bases not matched to a gene. The CDR3 totals 14 residues. Germline loops: CDR1 SGHNT, CDR2 YYREEE (reference sequence). CDR3 nucleotide sequence: TGTGCCAGCAGCCCAGGGACAGCCGAAAACAGGGCTTTCTTT. The encoded protein is CASSPGTAENRAFF.

The V call is TRBV25-1, the J call TRBJ2-1; 8 positions agree with TRBD1. Germline V CDR1 and CDR2: MGHDK, SYGVNS. The CDR3 length is 18 residues. V lost 7 bases and J lost 0; bases outside the gene matches: 14. CDR3 nucleotides: TGTGCCAGCAAGAGTACAGGGGGAGTCCCCAGCTCCTACAATGAGCAGTTCTTC. The encoded protein is CASKSTGGVPSSYNEQFF.

The V call is TRBV2, the J call TRBJ2-5; D ambiguous. Near its end, the DNA agrees better with TRBJ2-7, so the J call may be wrong. This CDR3 comprises 11 residues. Germline V lookup: CDR1 SNHLY, CDR2 FYNNEI. The DNA of the CDR3 is TGTGCCAGCAGTTATCATCGCGAGCAGTACTTC. The encoded protein is CASSYHREQYF.

This sequence joins TRBV12-3 or TRBV12-4 and TRBJ2-1; 14 bases agree with TRBD2. Gene TRBJ2-7 matches the end of the DNA better, so the J call may be wrong. The CDR3 has 19 amino acids. The CDR3 DNA sequence: TGTGCCAGCAGTTTAAGAGGACTAGCGGGGGGCCACTCCTACAATGAGCAGTACTTC. It is translated as CASSLRGLAGGHSYNEQYF.

This chain links TRBV19 with TRBJ1-5; no definite D call. This CDR3 has 14 residues. Trimming took 3 bases from V and 5 from J, leaving 11 bases between them. Germline V gene sequence: CDR1 LNHDA, CDR2 SQIVND (reference sequence). CDR3 in amino acids: CASSISGWDQPQHF. CDR3 coding DNA: TGTGCCAGTAGTATCTCGGGGTGGGATCAGCCCCAGCATTTT.

The chain has TRBV13 and TRBJ2-3, with D tentatively TRBD1 (6 bases). CDR1 and CDR2 (germline): PRHDT, FYEKMQ (reference sequence). CDR3 length equals 14 residues. V lost 3 bases, J lost 8 bases, and 15 bases lay in between. In DNA form, the CDR3 reads TGTGCCAGCAGCTTGGGGCAGGGGTTCGCTACGCAGTATTTT. Amino acids: CASSLGQGFATQYF.

CDR3 in amino acids: CASSSDGTRKDTQYF. The CDR3 coding sequence is TGCGCCAGCAGCTCCGACGGGACTAGGAAAGATACGCAGTATTTT. This chain uses TRBV5-1 with TRBJ2-3; 8 nucleotides agree with TRBD2. The CDR3 totals 15 residues. V gave up 3 bases and J gave up 5 bases; unmatched junction bases: 8. Looked up from germline, CDR1 is SGHRS and CDR2 is YFSETQ.

The rearrangement links TRBV15 to TRBJ1-2; D is perhaps TRBD1 (5 bases). Germline V gene lookup returns CDR1 LNHNV and CDR2 YYDKDF (reference sequence). V lost 5 bases to trimming and J lost 3 bases, with 16 bases between them. This CDR3 has 15 residues. CDR3 sequence reads: CATSQTGDPHYGYTF. CDR3 in DNA: TGTGCCACCAGCCAAACGGGGGATCCACACTATGGCTACACCTTC.

This rearrangement joins TRBV27 to TRBJ1-6; 7 bases are shared with TRBD1. The CDR3 loop spans 17 amino acids. Losses at the gene ends were 7 bases for V and 1 base for J; bases not matched to a gene: 10. Germline-derived CDR1 and CDR2 are MNHEY and SMNVEV (reference sequence). The CDR3 bases are TGTGCCAGCAAAGACCGAAAGGGGGCATCCTATAATTCACCCCTCCACTTT. It translates to CASKDRKGASYNSPLHF.

This rearrangement joins TRBV7-3 to TRBJ2-1; D possibly corresponds to TRBD1 (5 bases). Germline CDR1 and CDR2: SGHTA and FQGTGA. The CDR3 totals 12 residues. The V end was cut by 2 bases, the J end by 15 bases, with 14 bases between. The CDR3 region is CASSLVEGALFF. The CDR3 bases are TGTGCCAGCAGCTTAGTGGAAGGGGCGCTGTTCTTC.

The chain joins TRBV28 to TRBJ2-4; 13 bases map to TRBD2. The CDR3 covers 16 residues. The J segment lost 13 bases and the V segment lost 4 bases, leaving 13 bases of the junction unmatched. CDR1 and CDR2 (germline): MDHEN, SYDVKM. Here the CDR3 DNA reads TGTGCCAGCAGTTCCCCGACTAGCGGGGGGTTTGGAGAGCAGTACTTC. Amino acids: CASSSPTSGGFGEQYF.

For this clonotype: This sequence is one base from a far larger clone and is likely a read error. The chain recombines TRBV7-2 with TRBJ2-1; D perhaps matches TRBD2 (5 bases). Germline V gene lookup returns CDR1 SGHTA and CDR2 FQGNSA. V shed 2 bases and J shed 13 bases, with 12 bases lying between them. The CDR3 loop spans 12 amino acids. CDR3 loop: CASSLKGETQFF. The CDR3 DNA sequence: TGTGCCAGCAGCTTAAAGGGAGAGACCCAGTTCTTC.

There are a few counts of this clonotype. The genes are TRBV11-1 and TRBJ2-7; 9 bases map to TRBD2. Germline assignment: CDR1 SGHAT and CDR2 FQDESV (reference sequence). The CDR3 runs to 15 residues. Unmatched junction bases numbered 8, after V lost 5 bases and J lost 3 bases. CDR3 protein: CASSPERGAHYEQYF. In DNA form, the CDR3 reads TGTGCCAGCAGCCCCGAGCGGGGGGCCCACTACGAGCAGTACTTC.

The table lists this clonotype with a count of one. CDR3 in amino acids: CATSTRGRSSGELFF. The CDR3 bases are TGTGCCACCAGTACAAGGGGGCGTTCGTCTGGGGAGCTGTTTTTT. The V and J genes are TRBV24-1 and TRBJ2-2; TRBD1 matches at 7 bases. Trimming removed 6 bases from V and 8 bases from J; junction bases left unmatched: 11. CDR3 size: 15 residues. The germline V gene has CDR1 KGHDR and CDR2 SFDVKD.

This chain links TRBV27 with TRBJ1-2; D not resolved. CDR3 length: 14 residues. Germline-derived CDR1 and CDR2 are MNHEY and SMNVEV (reference sequence). Deletions cut 5 bases from V and 5 bases from J, with 15 bases between. The CDR3 coding sequence is TGTGCCAGCAGTGGCACGTTCGGGAGGTATGGCTACACCTTC. It yields the protein CASSGTFGRYGYTF.

The chain couples TRBV6-2 or TRBV6-3 to TRBJ2-1; TRBD2 matches 8 bases. J was trimmed by 7 bases and V by 2 bases; bases with no gene match: 7. CDR1 is MNHEY and CDR2 is SVGEGT in the germline V gene. CDR3 length: 15 residues. For the CDR3, the DNA is TGTGCCAGCAGTTACCGGCCGGGGGGGCAGAATGAGCAGTTCTTC. Translated: CASSYRPGGQNEQFF.

The CDR3 spells CASSLETGNYNEQYF. The CDR3 bases are TGCGCCAGCAGCCTAGAGACAGGGAATTACAATGAGCAGTACTTC. V is TRBV4-3 and J is TRBJ2-4; 7 nucleotides match TRBD1. Trimming removed 4 bases from V and 13 bases from J; junction bases left unmatched: 16. CDR1 is LGHNA, CDR2 YSLEER, per germline. The CDR3 runs 15 residues.

The V gene is TRBV6-2 or TRBV6-3, the J gene TRBJ1-2; possibly TRBD1 for D (6 bases). V dropped 2 bases and J dropped 8 bases, with 12 bases sitting between them. The CDR3 totals 13 residues. Germline loops: CDR1 MNHEY, CDR2 SVGEGT. CDR3 DNA sequence: TGTGCCAGCAGTTACAAACAGGGCGGAGGCTACACCTTC. Protein product: CASSYKQGGGYTF.

The V and J genes are TRBV28 and TRBJ2-1, with TRBD1 as a possible D gene (5 bases). CDR3 length: 15 residues. Trimming took off 5 bases at V and 5 bases at J, with 16 bases between the two ends. Germline V gene lookup returns CDR1 MDHEN and CDR2 SYDVKM. DNA of the CDR3: TGTGCCAGCAGTCCACCTACAGGTTCCCACAATGAGCAGTTCTTC. Its protein is CASSPPTGSHNEQFF.

The CDR3 is CSARAPTGVVTEAFF. For the CDR3, the DNA is TGCAGTGCTAGAGCGCCGACAGGGGTAGTCACTGAAGCTTTCTTT. The J gene is TRBJ1-1, the V gene TRBV20-1; TRBD1 agrees at 8 bases. The CDR3 covers 15 residues. Germline lookup yields CDR1 DFQATT and CDR2 SNEGSKA (reference sequence). V lost 1 base and J lost 4; bases outside the gene matches: 8.

The chain joins TRBV29-1 to TRBJ1-2, with D unclear. The V and J ends lost 3 bases and 3 bases respectively, with 5 bases between them. Germline V gene sequence: CDR1 SQVTM, CDR2 ANQGSEA. CDR3 length: 11 residues. The DNA of the CDR3 is TGCAGCGTTGAGAGAGACTATGGCTACACCTTC. Amino acid sequence: CSVERDYGYTF.